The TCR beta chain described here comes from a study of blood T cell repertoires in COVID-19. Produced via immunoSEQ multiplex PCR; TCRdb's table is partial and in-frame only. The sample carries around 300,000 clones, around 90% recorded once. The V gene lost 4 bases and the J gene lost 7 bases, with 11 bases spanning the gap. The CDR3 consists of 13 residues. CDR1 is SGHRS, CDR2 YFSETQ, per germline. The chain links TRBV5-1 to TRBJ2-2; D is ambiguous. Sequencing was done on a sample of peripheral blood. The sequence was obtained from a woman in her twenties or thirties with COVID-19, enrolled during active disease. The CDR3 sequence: CASSRRQNGELFF. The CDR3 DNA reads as TGCGCCAGCAGCAGACGACAAAACGGGGAGCTGTTTTTT.